This TCR beta chain was profiled in a study of blood T cells in healthy people across ages. Study-level results: Investigators treated diversity estimates from one million T cells as underestimates.

Isolation recovered at least 6.5 million PBMCs from every sample. The use of a sample-barcoded 5' primer and a J-beta primer mix characterized a second PCR of 7 to 11 cycles. Per sample, CDR3-containing paired-end reads numbered at least 2.5 million. TCRdb passed the 5' RACE reads through MiXCR, listing each CDR3 protein once. The sample has 850,000 to 1,000,000 distinct CDR3 sequences, about 44% seen once. This CDR3 spans 17 amino acids. Germline assignment: CDR1 MNHEY and CDR2 SVGEGT. There are a few counts of this clonotype. Its antigen is still unknown. The TCR originated in a man aged 30-40 years in good health. The source material was blood. The gene calls are TRBV6-2 or TRBV6-3 and TRBJ2-5; 9 nucleotides align to TRBD1. Matching the DNA end better, TRBJ2-7 makes the J call doubtful. The CDR3 here is CASSYLNGQGPYYEQYF. In DNA form, the CDR3 reads TGTGCCAGCAGTTACCTAAACGGACAGGGGCCCTACTACGAGCAGTACTTC.